This TCR beta chain was retrieved from a study of T cell responses to AZD1222 COVID-19 vaccine. CDR3 length: 13 residues. Germline V CDR1 and CDR2: SGHKS, YYEKEE (reference sequence). V was clipped by 6 bases and J by 4 bases, with 13 bases between them. The repertoire was sequenced with immunoSEQ multiplex PCR; TCRdb's copy has only in-frame clones and lacks some. The table records about 150,000 clones, roughly 90% of them present only once. This clonotype was sampled from an adult who received the AZD1222 COVID-19 vaccine. The V and J genes are TRBV5-5 and TRBJ1-2; D is undetermined. Here the sequenced sample was peripheral blood, taken 28 days after the second AZD1222 dose. CDR3 bases: TGTGCCAGCACATCAAGTCCTGGCTATGGCTACACCTTC. This sequence encodes CASTSSPGYGYTF.